One and the same sample provided the 14 T cell receptor beta chains below, sequenced in a study of T-cell reconstitution after alpha-beta-depleted transplantation in children. Construction of the TCRbeta library involved unique molecular identifiers. Via MiXCR, TCRdb re-called the PCR reads, giving one row per CDR3 protein. The sample includes 350,000 to 500,000 distinct CDR3 sequences, over 40% of them seen just once. The sample in question was PBMCs, obtained before TCRalphabeta/CD19-depleted stem cell transplant. The receptor source for this set is a girl aged 2-10 years with aplastic anemia, due to receive a stem cell transplant.

Ten or more counts support this clonotype. The chain employs TRBV7-2 and TRBJ2-7; D not resolved. V dropped 1 base and J dropped 0 bases, with 10 bases sitting between them. Germline V lookup: CDR1 SGHTA, CDR2 FQGNSA. This CDR3 has 15 amino acids. The CDR3 reads CASSLDTFSSYEQYF. The CDR3 nucleotides are TGTGCCAGCAGCTTAGACACCTTTAGCTCCTACGAGCAGTACTTC.

This clonotype occurred a few times. This chain connects TRBV2 to TRBJ1-2; D is undetermined. The CDR3 runs to 14 residues. The germline V gene encodes CDR1 SNHLY and CDR2 FYNNEI. Trimming cost V 1 base and J 4 bases, with 10 bases left between them. CDR3 loop: CASSEGQIGYGYTF. CDR3 bases: TGTGCCAGCAGTGAAGGCCAAATCGGCTATGGCTACACCTTC.

This clonotype has only a few counts. This chain connects TRBV6-5 to TRBJ1-6, with D unclear. This CDR3 has 14 amino acids. CDR1 is MNHEY and CDR2 is SVGAGI in the germline V gene. Deletions cut 2 bases from V and 7 bases from J, with 9 bases between. CDR3 amino acids: CASSYRAMNSPLHF. CDR3 coding DNA: TGTGCCAGCAGTTACAGGGCTATGAATTCACCCCTCCACTTT.

This chain connects TRBV27 to TRBJ2-2, with D possibly matching TRBD1 (6 bases). The CDR3 is 14 residues long. V was trimmed by 1 base and J by 6 bases, leaving 9 bases between them. Germline lookup yields CDR1 MNHEY and CDR2 SMNVEV (reference sequence). Here the CDR3 reads CASSLLQGPGELFF. DNA of the CDR3: TGTGCCAGCAGTTTATTACAGGGACCCGGGGAGCTGTTTTTT.

The rearrangement joins TRBV5-1 to TRBJ2-2; TRBD2 matches 10 bases. Germline V lookup: CDR1 SGHRS, CDR2 YFSETQ. With 2 bases clipped from V and 2 bases from J, the junction kept 6 bases outside the gene matches. There are 17 residues in the CDR3. The CDR3: CASSFGLAGENTGELFF. Written as DNA, the CDR3 is TGCGCCAGCAGCTTTGGGCTAGCGGGAGAAAACACCGGGGAGCTGTTTTTT.

This clonotype was detected ten times or more. The chain joins TRBV5-1 to TRBJ2-7; 7 nucleotides align to TRBD1. The CDR3 has 15 residues. With 1 base clipped from V and 2 bases from J, the junction kept 6 bases outside the gene matches. The V gene's germline CDR1 is SGHRS and CDR2 YFSETQ. The CDR3 region is CASSLPRDRAYEQYF. For the CDR3, the DNA is TGCGCCAGCAGCTTGCCCAGGGACAGAGCCTACGAGCAGTACTTC. Filled out from reference TRBV5-1 and TRBJ2-7, the complete variable domain reads KAGVTQTPRYLIKTRGQQVTLSCSPISGHRSVSWYQQTPGQGLQFLFEYFSETQRNKGNFPGRFSGRQFSNSRSEMNVSTLELGDSALYLCASSLPRDRAYEQYFGPGTRLTVT.

Ten or more counts support this clonotype. The chain couples TRBV6-1 to TRBJ1-1; D not certain. The germline gives CDR1 MNHNS, CDR2 SASEGT. The CDR3 runs to 8 residues. Trimming pared 8 bases from V and 7 bases from J, leaving 2 bases between. The CDR3: CASLEAFF. For the CDR3, the DNA is TGTGCCAGCCTTGAAGCTTTCTTT.

The CDR3 nucleotides are TGTGCCAGCTCCTTGGGACAGACCGGCCAAGAGACCCAGTACTTC. Translating gives CASSLGQTGQETQYF. This chain uses TRBV18 with TRBJ2-5; 7 nucleotides agree with TRBD1. The germline V gene encodes CDR1 KGHSH and CDR2 LQKENI. V shed 6 bases and J 1 base; nucleotides not matched to a gene: 8. This CDR3 has 15 amino acids. Full variable domain (missing parts from reference TRBV18 and TRBJ2-5): NAGVMQNPRHLVRRRGQEARLRCSPMKGHSHVYWYRQLPEEGLKFMVYLQKENIIDESGMPKERFSAEFPKEGPSILRIQQVVRGDSAAYFCASSLGQTGQETQYFGPGTRLLVL.

This clonotype was seen a few times. The genes are TRBV5-1 and TRBJ2-5; 8 nucleotides match TRBD1. Germline loops: CDR1 SGHRS, CDR2 YFSETQ. Germline trimming cut 1 base from V and 1 base from J; bases unmatched to any gene: 6. The CDR3 length is 16 residues. The CDR3 is CASSLRVTGAQETQYF. The CDR3 DNA follows: TGCGCCAGCAGCTTGCGGGTGACAGGGGCCCAAGAGACCCAGTACTTC. The complete variable domain, with remaining parts taken from reference TRBV5-1 and TRBJ2-5, reads KAGVTQTPRYLIKTRGQQVTLSCSPISGHRSVSWYQQTPGQGLQFLFEYFSETQRNKGNFPGRFSGRQFSNSRSEMNVSTLELGDSALYLCASSLRVTGAQETQYFGPGTRLLVL.

The V call is TRBV7-9, the J call TRBJ2-7; TRBD1 aligns across 8 bases. J lost 0 bases, V lost 8 bases, and 6 bases had no gene match. This CDR3 has 14 amino acids. CDR1 is SEHNR and CDR2 is FQNEAQ in the germline V gene (reference sequence). Here the CDR3 reads CASGQGHFSYEQYF. The CDR3 DNA reads TGTGCCAGCGGACAGGGCCACTTCTCCTACGAGCAGTACTTC.

The J gene is TRBJ2-1, the V gene TRBV10-1, with 8 bases lining up with TRBD2. Germline trimming cut 6 bases from V and 2 bases from J; bases unmatched to any gene: 15. The CDR3 is made up of 18 amino acids. From germline, CDR1 is WNHNN and CDR2 SYGVQD (reference sequence). This CDR3 is CASRVPPNNSGAYNEQFF. Written as DNA, the CDR3 is TGCGCCAGCAGGGTACCCCCTAATAATAGCGGGGCCTACAATGAGCAGTTCTTC.

V and J are TRBV4-1 and TRBJ2-1, with TRBD2 as a possible D gene (6 bases). V lost 4 bases to trimming and J lost 4 bases, with 20 bases between them. Germline CDR1 is MGHRA and CDR2 is YSYEKL. This CDR3 has 17 residues. The CDR3: CASSRRGEAGMYNEQFF. DNA for the CDR3: TGCGCCAGCAGCCGCAGAGGCGAAGCGGGCATGTACAATGAGCAGTTCTTC.

Only one count was recorded for this clonotype. V usage is TRBV11-2 and J usage is TRBJ2-5; D is possibly TRBD2 (5 bases). Trimming cost V 4 bases and J 9 bases, with 9 bases left between them. Germline loops: CDR1 SGHAT, CDR2 FQNNGV. The CDR3 extends over 11 amino acids. The CDR3 DNA follows: TGTGCCAGCAGCTCAGGAGCGGCCCAGTACTTC. Protein: CASSSGAAQYF.

This clonotype was detected only a few times. CDR3 in amino acids: CASSPPNDGGWDEKLFF. The CDR3 DNA sequence: TGTGCCAGCAGCCCTCCGAACGACGGGGGTTGGGATGAAAAACTGTTTTTT. J is TRBJ1-4 and V is TRBV7-6; TRBD1 might be the D (5 bases). The V end was cut by 5 bases, the J end by 6 bases, with 22 bases between. CDR3 size: 17 residues. Germline CDR1 reads SGHVS; CDR2 reads FNYEAQ.